This T cell receptor (beta chain) appears in the sequencing data of a study of T cells in Graves' hyperthyroidism and ophthalmopathy. Study in general: Once the initial diagnosis was made, peripheral blood was obtained before any treatment. Study-wide findings and caveats: Blood samples included most of the expanded thyroid clonotypes exceeding 0.001. In the analysis, a 13 V-J model separated ophthalmopathy from stable hyperthyroidism.

Exclusion followed for patients with uncontrolled infection, other autoimmune disease, pregnancy or lactation. The sample holds many counts of this clonotype. Its antigen remains unidentified. Amplified regions were TCR beta CDR3 sequences from RNA transcripts. The study used the HTBI primer set for a first-round RT-PCR of the TCR CDR3. Via MiXCR, TCRdb re-called the multiplex PCR reads, giving one row per CDR3 protein. The sample holds 300,000 to 450,000 distinct CDR3 sequences, roughly 15% seen once. Trimming at V came to 3 bases and at J to 9 bases, leaving 19 bases not matched to a gene. The CDR3 totals 19 residues. Germline V gives CDR1 SNHLY, CDR2 FYNNEI.

The sequence derives from a woman aged 25-40 years with Graves' ophthalmopathy. V and J are TRBV2 and TRBJ1-6; 8 bases agree with TRBD1. The sample consisted of blood. The CDR3 coding sequence is TGTGCCAGCAGTGACTACTCTCGGGACAGGACGCCACGGCGTTCACCCCTCCACTTT. Translation: CASSDYSRDRTPRRSPLHF.